Listed here are 6 T cell receptor beta chains from one sample, sequenced in a study of T-cell memory formation after mild COVID-19. From the 5' RACE reads, TCRdb called clonotypes with MiXCR, one entry per CDR3 protein. The sample has about 470,000 distinct CDR3 sequences, around a sixth seen once. The sequenced sample was PBMCs or a T cell subset sorted from them (not recorded which). These receptor sequences come from an adult woman who had mild COVID-19 (a few samples of this study predate the infection). Cell type and time point are not known.

V is TRBV11-2 and J is TRBJ2-1, with 7 bases fitting TRBD2. The germline CDR1 and CDR2 sequences are SGHAT and FQNNGV. V lost 0 bases, J lost 0 bases, and 2 bases stayed unmatched. This CDR3 is built from 16 residues. The chain's CDR3 is CASSLDPGGSYNEQFF. In DNA, the CDR3 is TGTGCCAGCAGCTTAGATCCGGGGGGCTCCTACAATGAGCAGTTCTTC.

The chain joins TRBV3-1 to TRBJ1-2; D unclear. Germline V lookup: CDR1 LGHDT, CDR2 YNNKEL (reference sequence). The CDR3 is 12 residues long. V gave up 0 bases and J gave up 6 bases, with 5 bases separating them. CDR3: CASSQDGHGYTF. Here the CDR3 DNA reads TGTGCCAGCAGCCAAGATGGTCATGGCTACACCTTC. The complete variable domain, with remaining parts taken from reference TRBV3-1 and TRBJ1-2, reads DTAVSQTPKYLVTQMGNDKSIKCEQNLGHDTMYWYKQDSKKFLKIMFSYNNKELIINETVPNRFSPKSPDKAHLNLHINSLELGDSAVYFCASSQDGHGYTFGSGTRLTVV.

V gene TRBV5-6 combines with J gene TRBJ1-5; TRBD1 matches at 9 bases. This CDR3 is 16 amino acids long. Germline assignment: CDR1 SGHDT and CDR2 YYEEEE. Trimming took 4 bases from V and 3 from J; bases not matched to a gene: 8. The CDR3 protein is CASSVAGTGFNQPQHF. The CDR3, as DNA: TGTGCCAGCAGCGTCGCCGGGACAGGGTTCAATCAGCCCCAGCATTTT. The full variable domain, rest sourced from reference TRBV5-6 and TRBJ1-5, is DAGVTQSPTHLIKTRGQQVTLRCSPKSGHDTVSWYQQALGQGPQFIFQYYEEEERQRGNFPDRFSGHQFPNYSSELNVNALLLGDSALYLCASSVAGTGFNQPQHFGDGTRLSIL.

A few counts support this clonotype. The rearrangement links TRBV6-6 to TRBJ2-5; TRBD2 aligns across 7 bases. Losses at the gene ends were 5 bases for V and 9 bases for J; bases not matched to a gene: 3. CDR1 MNHNY and CDR2 SVGAGI come from the germline V gene (reference sequence). The CDR3 is 11 amino acids. The CDR3 protein is CASSGGEAQYF. CDR3 nucleotides: TGTGCCAGCAGTGGGGGGGAGGCCCAGTACTTC.

This clonotype was observed a handful of times. The chain employs TRBV20-1 and TRBJ2-1; D call uncertain. Trimming removed 1 base at V and 7 bases at J, with 8 bases between. CDR1 DFQATT and CDR2 SNEGSKA come from the germline V gene (reference sequence). The CDR3 loop spans 12 amino acids. CDR3 in DNA: TGCAGTGCTAGAGGATATAATAATGAGCAGTTCTTC. Protein: CSARGYNNEQFF.

This clonotype was observed a few times. V gene TRBV7-8 combines with J gene TRBJ2-5, with D possibly matching TRBD2 (5 bases). Germline-derived CDR1 and CDR2 are SGHVS and FQNEAQ. Trimming left V 3 bases short and J 2 bases short, with 7 bases between. This CDR3 comprises 13 residues. The CDR3 protein is CASSLGEQETQYF. CDR3 nucleotides: TGTGCCAGCAGCTTGGGAGAGCAAGAGACCCAGTACTTC.